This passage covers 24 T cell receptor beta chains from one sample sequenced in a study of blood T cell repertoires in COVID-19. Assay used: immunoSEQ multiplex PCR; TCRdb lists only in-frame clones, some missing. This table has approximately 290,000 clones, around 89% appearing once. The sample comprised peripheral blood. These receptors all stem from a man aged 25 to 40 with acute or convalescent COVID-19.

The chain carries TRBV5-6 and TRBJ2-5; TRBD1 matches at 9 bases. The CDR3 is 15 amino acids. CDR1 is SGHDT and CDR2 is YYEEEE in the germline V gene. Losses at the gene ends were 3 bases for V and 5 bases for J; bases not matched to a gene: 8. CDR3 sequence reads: CASSWPGQGGETQYF. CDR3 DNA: TGTGCCAGCAGCTGGCCGGGACAGGGTGGTGAGACCCAGTACTTC.

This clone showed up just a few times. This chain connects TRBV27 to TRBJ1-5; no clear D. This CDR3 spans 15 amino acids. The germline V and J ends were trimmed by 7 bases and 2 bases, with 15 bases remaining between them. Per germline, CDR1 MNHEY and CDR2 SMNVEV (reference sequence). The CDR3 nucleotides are TGTGCCAGCAAAGATCTTTCCGCAGGCAATCAGCCCCAGCATTTT. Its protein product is CASKDLSAGNQPQHF.

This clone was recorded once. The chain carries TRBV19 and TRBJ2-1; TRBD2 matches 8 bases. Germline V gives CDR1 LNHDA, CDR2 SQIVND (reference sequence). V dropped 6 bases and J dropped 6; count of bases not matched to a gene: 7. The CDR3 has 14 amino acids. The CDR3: CASRVTSASNEQFF. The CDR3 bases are TGTGCCAGTAGGGTGACTAGCGCATCCAATGAGCAGTTCTTC.

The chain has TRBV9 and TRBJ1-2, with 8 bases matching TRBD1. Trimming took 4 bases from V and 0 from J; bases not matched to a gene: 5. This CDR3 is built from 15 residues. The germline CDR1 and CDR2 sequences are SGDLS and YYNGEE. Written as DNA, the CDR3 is TGTGCCAGCAGCACACGGACAGGGACTAACTATGGCTACACCTTC. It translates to CASSTRTGTNYGYTF.

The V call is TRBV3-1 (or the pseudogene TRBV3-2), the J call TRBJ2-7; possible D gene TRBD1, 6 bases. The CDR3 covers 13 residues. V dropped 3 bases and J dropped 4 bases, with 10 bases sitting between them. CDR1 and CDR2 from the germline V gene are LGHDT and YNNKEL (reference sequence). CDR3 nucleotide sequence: TGTGCCAGCAGCCATAGGACAGCTTACGAGCAGTACTTC. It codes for CASSHRTAYEQYF.

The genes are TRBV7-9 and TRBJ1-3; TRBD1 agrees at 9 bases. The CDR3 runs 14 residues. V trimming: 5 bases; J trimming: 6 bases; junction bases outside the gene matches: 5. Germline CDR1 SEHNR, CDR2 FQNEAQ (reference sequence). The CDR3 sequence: CASSRGTGLNTIYF. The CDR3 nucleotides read TGTGCCAGCAGCCGCGGGACAGGGCTAAACACCATATATTTT.

The CDR3 region is CASSQPSGETYEQYF. DNA for the CDR3: TGTGCCAGCAGCCAACCATCCGGGGAGACCTACGAGCAGTACTTC. The rearrangement links TRBV4-2 to TRBJ2-7; possibly TRBD2 for D (5 bases). The CDR3 covers 15 residues. Deletions cut 2 bases from V and 2 bases from J, with 13 bases between. Looked up from germline, CDR1 is LGHNA and CDR2 is YNFKEQ.

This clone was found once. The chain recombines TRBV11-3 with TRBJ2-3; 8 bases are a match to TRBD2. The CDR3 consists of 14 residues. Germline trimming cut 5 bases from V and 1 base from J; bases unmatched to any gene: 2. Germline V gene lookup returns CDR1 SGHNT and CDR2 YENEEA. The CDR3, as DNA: TGTGCCAGCAGCCCCGGGAGGGGCACAGATACGCAGTATTTT. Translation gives CASSPGRGTDTQYF.

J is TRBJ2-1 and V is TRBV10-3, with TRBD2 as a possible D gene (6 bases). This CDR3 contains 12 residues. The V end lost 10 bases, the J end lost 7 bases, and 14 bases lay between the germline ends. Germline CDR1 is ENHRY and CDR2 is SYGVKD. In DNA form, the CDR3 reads TGTGCCACCTCTGGGGAGGTGAATGAGCAGTTCTTC. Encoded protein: CATSGEVNEQFF.

The CDR3 DNA sequence: TGCGCCAGCAGCTTTAACAGGGGCCAGAACACCGGGGAGCTGTTTTTT. Translating it yields CASSFNRGQNTGELFF. This chain uses TRBV5-1 with TRBJ2-2, with 7 nucleotides matching TRBD1. The CDR3 is 16 amino acids. Germline loops: CDR1 SGHRS, CDR2 YFSETQ. With V trimmed by 2 bases and J by 1 base, 5 bases remained unmatched.

The CDR3 DNA sequence: TGTGCCAGCAGCCGAGGGGGCCTCATCTACGAGCAGTACTTC. Translating gives CASSRGGLIYEQYF. The gene calls are TRBV7-8 and TRBJ2-7, with TRBD1 matching 7 bases. The CDR3 length is 14 residues. CDR1 and CDR2 (germline): SGHVS, FQNEAQ. J gave up 3 bases and V 5 bases, and 7 bases lay outside the gene matches.

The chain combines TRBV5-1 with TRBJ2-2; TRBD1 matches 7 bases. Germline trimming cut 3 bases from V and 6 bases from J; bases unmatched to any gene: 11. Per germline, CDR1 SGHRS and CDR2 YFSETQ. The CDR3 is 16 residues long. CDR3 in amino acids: CASSSLQGSRPGELFF. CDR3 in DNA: TGCGCCAGCAGCTCCCTACAGGGGTCCCGGCCCGGGGAGCTGTTTTTT.

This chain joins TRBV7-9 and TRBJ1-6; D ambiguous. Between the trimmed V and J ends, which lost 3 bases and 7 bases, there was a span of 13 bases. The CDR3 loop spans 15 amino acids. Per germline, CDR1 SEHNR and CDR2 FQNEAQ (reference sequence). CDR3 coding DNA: TGTGCCAGCAGCTTGATCGGGTTAGCGAATTCACCCCTCCACTTT. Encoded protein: CASSLIGLANSPLHF.

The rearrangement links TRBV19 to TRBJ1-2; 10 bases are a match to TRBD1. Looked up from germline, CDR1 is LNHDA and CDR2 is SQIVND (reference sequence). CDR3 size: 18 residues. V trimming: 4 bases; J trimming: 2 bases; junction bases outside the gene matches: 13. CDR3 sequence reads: CASSRDRQGASENYGYTF. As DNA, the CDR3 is TGTGCCAGTAGTAGGGACCGACAGGGGGCCTCGGAGAACTATGGCTACACCTTC.

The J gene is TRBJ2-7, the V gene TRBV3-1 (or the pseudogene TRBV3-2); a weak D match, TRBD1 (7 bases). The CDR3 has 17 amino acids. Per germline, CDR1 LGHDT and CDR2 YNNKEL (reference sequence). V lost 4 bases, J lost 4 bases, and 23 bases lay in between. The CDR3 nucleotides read TGTGCCAGCAGCCGGGAGGCAGGGGGGTCGCAACCGTACGAGCAGTACTTC. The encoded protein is CASSREAGGSQPYEQYF.

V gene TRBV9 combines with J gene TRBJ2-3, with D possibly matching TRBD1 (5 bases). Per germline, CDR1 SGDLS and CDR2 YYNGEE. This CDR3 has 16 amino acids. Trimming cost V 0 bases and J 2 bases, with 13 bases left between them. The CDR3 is CASSVGGANPTDTQYF. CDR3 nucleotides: TGTGCCAGCAGCGTAGGTGGGGCGAATCCCACAGATACGCAGTATTTT.

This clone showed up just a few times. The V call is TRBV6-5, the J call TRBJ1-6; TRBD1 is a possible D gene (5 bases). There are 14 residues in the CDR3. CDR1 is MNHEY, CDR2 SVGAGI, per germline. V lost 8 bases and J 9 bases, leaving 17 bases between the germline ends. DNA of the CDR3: TGTGCCAGCGGCAGGGCCGTAGGATCTTCACCCCTCCACTTT. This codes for CASGRAVGSSPLHF.

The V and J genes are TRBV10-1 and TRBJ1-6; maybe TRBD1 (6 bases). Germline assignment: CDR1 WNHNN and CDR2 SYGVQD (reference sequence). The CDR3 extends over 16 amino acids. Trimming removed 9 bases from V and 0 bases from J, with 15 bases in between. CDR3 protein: CARRGTHSSYNSPLHF. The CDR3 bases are TGCGCCAGAAGGGGGACCCATAGCTCCTATAATTCACCCCTCCACTTT.

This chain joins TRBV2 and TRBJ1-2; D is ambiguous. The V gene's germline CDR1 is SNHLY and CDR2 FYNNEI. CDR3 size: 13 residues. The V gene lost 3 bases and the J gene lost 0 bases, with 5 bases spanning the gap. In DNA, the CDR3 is TGTGCCAGCAGTGAGTCTACTAACTATGGCTACACCTTC. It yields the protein CASSESTNYGYTF.

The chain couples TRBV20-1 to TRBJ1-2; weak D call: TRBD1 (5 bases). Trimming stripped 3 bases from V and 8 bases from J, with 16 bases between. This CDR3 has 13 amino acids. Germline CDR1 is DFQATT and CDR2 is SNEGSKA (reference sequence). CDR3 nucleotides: TGCAGTGCTAGTCCCCCCAGGGTTTTCGGCTACACCTTC. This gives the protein CSASPPRVFGYTF.

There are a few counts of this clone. In DNA form, the CDR3 reads TGTGCCAGCAGTTCCCGGGTTAGCGGGAGGATGGAGACCCAGTACTTC. The encoded protein is CASSSRVSGRMETQYF. The genes are TRBV6-5 and TRBJ2-5, with TRBD2 identical over 10 bases. Trimming at V came to 4 bases and at J to 5 bases, leaving 10 bases not matched to a gene. Germline V lookup: CDR1 MNHEY, CDR2 SVGAGI. This CDR3 region has 16 residues.

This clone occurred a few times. Here the CDR3 reads CASSYKQGTEAFF. The CDR3 DNA reads as TGTGCCAGCAGCTACAAGCAGGGAACTGAAGCTTTCTTT. The J gene is TRBJ1-1, the V gene TRBV11-3; weak D call: TRBD1 (5 bases). Germline CDR1 reads SGHNT; CDR2 reads YENEEA. V was trimmed by 4 bases and J by 5 bases, leaving 11 bases between them. The CDR3 contains 13 residues.

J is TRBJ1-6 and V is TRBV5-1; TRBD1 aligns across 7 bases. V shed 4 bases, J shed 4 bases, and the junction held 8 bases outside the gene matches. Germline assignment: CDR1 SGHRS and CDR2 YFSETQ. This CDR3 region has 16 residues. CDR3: CASSAQGPVYNSPLHF. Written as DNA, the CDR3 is TGCGCCAGCAGCGCACAGGGGCCGGTATATAATTCACCCCTCCACTTT.

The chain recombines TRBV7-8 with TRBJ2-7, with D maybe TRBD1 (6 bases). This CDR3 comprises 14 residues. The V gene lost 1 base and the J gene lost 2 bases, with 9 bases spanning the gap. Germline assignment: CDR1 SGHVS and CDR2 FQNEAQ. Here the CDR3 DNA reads TGTGCCAGCAGCTTAGTTCCAGGGGCCTACGAGCAGTACTTC. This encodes CASSLVPGAYEQYF.